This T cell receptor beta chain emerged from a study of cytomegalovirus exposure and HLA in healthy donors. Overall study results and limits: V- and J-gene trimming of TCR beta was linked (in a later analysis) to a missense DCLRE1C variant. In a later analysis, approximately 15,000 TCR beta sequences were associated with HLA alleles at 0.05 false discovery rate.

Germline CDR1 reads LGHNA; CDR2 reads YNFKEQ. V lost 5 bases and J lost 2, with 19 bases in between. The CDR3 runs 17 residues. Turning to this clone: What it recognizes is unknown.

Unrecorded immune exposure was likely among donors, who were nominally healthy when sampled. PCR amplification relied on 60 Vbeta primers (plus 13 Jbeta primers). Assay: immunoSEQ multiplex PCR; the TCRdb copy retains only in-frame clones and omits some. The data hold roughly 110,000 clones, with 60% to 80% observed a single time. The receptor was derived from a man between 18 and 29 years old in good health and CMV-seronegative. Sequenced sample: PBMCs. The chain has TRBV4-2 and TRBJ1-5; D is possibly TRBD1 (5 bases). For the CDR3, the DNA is TGTGCCAGCAGCAACACCCGAACAAGGGGTGGCAATCAGCCCCAGCATTTT. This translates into CASSNTRTRGGNQPQHF.